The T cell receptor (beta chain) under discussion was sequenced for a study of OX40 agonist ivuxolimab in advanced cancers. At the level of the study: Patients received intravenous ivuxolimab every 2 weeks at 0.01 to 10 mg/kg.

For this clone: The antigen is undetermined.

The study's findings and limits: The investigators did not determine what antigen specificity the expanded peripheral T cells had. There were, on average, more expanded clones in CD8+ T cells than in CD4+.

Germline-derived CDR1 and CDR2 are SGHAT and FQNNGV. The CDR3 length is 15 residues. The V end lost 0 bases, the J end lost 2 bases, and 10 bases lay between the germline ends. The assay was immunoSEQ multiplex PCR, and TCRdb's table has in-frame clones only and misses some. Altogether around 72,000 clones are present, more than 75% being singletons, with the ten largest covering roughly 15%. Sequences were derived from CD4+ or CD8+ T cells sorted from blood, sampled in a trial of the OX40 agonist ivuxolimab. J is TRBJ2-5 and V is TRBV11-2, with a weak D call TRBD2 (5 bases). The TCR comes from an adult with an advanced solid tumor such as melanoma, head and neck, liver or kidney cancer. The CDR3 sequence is CASSLDGADQETQYF. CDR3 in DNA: TGTGCCAGCAGCTTAGATGGAGCGGATCAAGAGACCCAGTACTTC.